The following is a T cell receptor beta chain sequence with its context. The assay was immunoSEQ multiplex PCR, and TCRdb's table has in-frame clones only and misses some. The table lists about 260,000 clones, around 87% of them singletons, with roughly 2.5% in the top ten. These data are taken from a study of blood T cell repertoires in COVID-19. The CDR3 sequence is 13 residues long. Trimming took 3 bases from V and 7 from J, leaving 10 bases between them. Per the germline V gene, CDR1 is SNHLY and CDR2 is FYNNEI. The TCR was taken from a woman aged 18 to 35 who had recovered from COVID-19. The chain has TRBV2 and TRBJ1-5; D gene uncertain. The sample was PBMCs or T cells enriched from blood (not recorded which). The CDR3 coding sequence is TGTGCCAGCAGTGAGGGCAGTAAACAGCCCCAGCATTTT. Translation: CASSEGSKQPQHF.